This TCR beta chain appears in the sequencing data of a study of blood T cells in healthy people across ages. Study results and caveats: Age brought a roughly linear fall in TCR beta diversity measured per million T cells. Since the PBMCs were unsorted, naive and antigen-experienced cells could not be conclusively compared.

On this clonotype: Its cognate antigen is unknown.

A second roughly 6 to 12 cycle PCR used barcoded and J-beta primers. One entry per CDR3 protein, called by TCRdb with MiXCR from the 5' RACE reads. The sample records some 700,000 distinct CDR3 sequences, 22% being singletons. V was pared by 4 bases and J by 0 bases, with 9 bases between. The CDR3 has 14 amino acids. This clonotype was sampled from a man aged 65 to 79 in good health. This sequence joins TRBV12-3 or TRBV12-4 and TRBJ1-2; a weak D match, TRBD1 (5 bases). The material sequenced was blood. The CDR3 sequence is CASSSQQANYGYTF. The CDR3 DNA reads TGTGCCAGCAGTTCCCAACAGGCTAACTATGGCTACACCTTC.